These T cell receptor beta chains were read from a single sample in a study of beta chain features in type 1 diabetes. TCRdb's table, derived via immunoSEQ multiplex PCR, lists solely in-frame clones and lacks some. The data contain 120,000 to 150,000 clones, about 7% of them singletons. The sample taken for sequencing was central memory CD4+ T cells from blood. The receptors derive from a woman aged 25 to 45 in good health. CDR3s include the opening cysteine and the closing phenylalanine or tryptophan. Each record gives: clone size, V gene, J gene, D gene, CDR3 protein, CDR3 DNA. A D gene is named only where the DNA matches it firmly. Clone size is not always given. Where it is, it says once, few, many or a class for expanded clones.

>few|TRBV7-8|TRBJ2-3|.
CASSLALQAGGGTDTQYF
TGTGCCAGCAGCTTAGCGTTGCAAGCGGGCGGGGGCACAGATACGCAGTATTTT
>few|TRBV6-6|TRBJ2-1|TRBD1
CASSYQGGQGSEQFF
TGTGCCAGCAGTTACCAGGGGGGACAGGGGAGTGAGCAGTTCTTC
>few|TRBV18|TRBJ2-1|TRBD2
CASSPPLAQNEQFF
TGTGCCAGCTCACCACCACTAGCGCAAAATGAGCAGTTCTTC
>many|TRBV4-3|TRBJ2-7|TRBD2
CASSHGREDEQYF
TGCGCCAGCAGCCACGGGCGGGAGGACGAGCAGTACTTC
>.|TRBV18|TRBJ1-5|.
CASSPTRQNQPQHF
TGTGCCAGCTCACCTACACGACAGAATCAGCCCCAGCATTTT
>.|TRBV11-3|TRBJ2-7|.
CASSRTGVGSYEQYF
TGTGCCAGCAGCCGGACCGGGGTTGGCTCCTACGAGCAGTACTTC
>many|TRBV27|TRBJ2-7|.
CAQELRETYEQYF
TGTGCCCAGGAGTTAAGGGAGACCTACGAGCAGTACTTC
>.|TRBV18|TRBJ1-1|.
CASSPNRNTEAFF
TGTGCCAGCTCACCAAACAGGAACACTGAAGCTTTCTTT
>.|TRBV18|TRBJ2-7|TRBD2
CASSPTSGRQSF
TGTGCCAGCTCACCGACTAGCGGGAGGCAGTCCTTC
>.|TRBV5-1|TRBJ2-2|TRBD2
CASTPLAGYTGELFF
TGCGCCAGCACTCCCCTAGCGGGTTACACCGGGGAGCTGTTTTTT
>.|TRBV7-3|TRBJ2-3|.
CASSGSRADTQYF
TGTGCCAGCAGCGGGAGTAGGGCAGATACGCAGTATTTT
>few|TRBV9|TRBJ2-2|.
CASSAHIGGGLGGTGELFF
TGTGCCAGCAGCGCTCATATAGGGGGAGGACTAGGTGGTACCGGGGAGCTGTTTTTT
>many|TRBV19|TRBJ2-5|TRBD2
CARFREREGQETQYF
TGTGCCAGGTTTCGCGAGCGGGAGGGCCAAGAGACCCAGTACTTC
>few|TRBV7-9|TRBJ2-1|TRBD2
CASSLGGTSGRYNEQFF
TGTGCCAGCAGCTTAGGCGGGACTAGCGGGAGATACAATGAGCAGTTCTTC
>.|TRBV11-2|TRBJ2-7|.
CASSQQGTSAYEQYF
TGTGCCAGCAGCCAGCAGGGGACGTCAGCCTACGAGCAGTACTTC
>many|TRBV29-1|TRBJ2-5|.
CSMRRGQETQYF
TGCAGCATGAGGCGGGGACAAGAGACCCAGTACTTC
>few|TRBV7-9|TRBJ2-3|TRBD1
CASSRRQGATDTQYF
TGTGCCAGCAGCCGCCGACAGGGGGCAACAGATACGCAGTATTTT
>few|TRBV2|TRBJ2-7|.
CASRASSYEQYF
TGTGCCAGCAGGGCCTCATCCTACGAGCAGTACTTC
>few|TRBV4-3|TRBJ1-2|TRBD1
CASSQLTGGYGYTF
TGCGCCAGCAGCCAGCTGACAGGGGGATATGGCTACACCTTC
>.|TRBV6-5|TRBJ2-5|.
CASRSGQETQYF
TGTGCCAGCAGGTCGGGCCAAGAGACCCAGTACTTC
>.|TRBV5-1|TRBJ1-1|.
CASSLRRETEAFF
TGCGCCAGCAGCTTGAGGAGAGAGACTGAAGCTTTCTTT
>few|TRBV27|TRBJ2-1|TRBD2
CASSPRAGRDNEQFF
TGTGCCAGCAGTCCCCGGGCAGGGAGGGACAATGAGCAGTTCTTC
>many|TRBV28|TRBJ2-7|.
CASSFGPGGWYF
TGTGCCAGCAGTTTCGGTCCGGGTGGATGGTACTTC
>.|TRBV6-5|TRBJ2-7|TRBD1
CASSRDRGYEQYF
TGTGCCAGCAGTAGGGACAGGGGCTACGAGCAGTACTTC
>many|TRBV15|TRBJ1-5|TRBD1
CATSGDRGLDQPQHF
TGTGCCACCAGCGGGGACAGGGGATTGGATCAGCCCCAGCATTTT
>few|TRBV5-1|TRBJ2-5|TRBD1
CASSGTGGAETQYF
TGCGCCAGCAGCGGCACAGGGGGCGCGGAGACCCAGTACTTC
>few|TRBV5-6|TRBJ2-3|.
CASSFQGSTDTQYF
TGTGCCAGCAGCTTCCAGGGAAGCACAGATACGCAGTATTTT
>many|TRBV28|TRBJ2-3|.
CASSSSGAGILNSPDTQYF
TGTGCCAGCAGTTCTTCAGGTGCCGGGATACTTAACAGCCCAGATACGCAGTATTTT
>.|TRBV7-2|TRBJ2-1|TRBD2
CASSLGTSADEQFF
TGTGCCAGCAGCTTAGGGACTAGCGCCGATGAGCAGTTCTTC
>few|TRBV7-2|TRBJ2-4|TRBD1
CASSFQGARNIQYF
TGTGCCAGCAGTTTTCAGGGGGCGAGGAACATTCAGTACTTC
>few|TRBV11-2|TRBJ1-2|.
CASSLDTGRAYGYTF
TGTGCCAGCAGCTTAGACACAGGGCGAGCCTATGGCTACACCTTC
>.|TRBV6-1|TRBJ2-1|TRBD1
CASSARQGIANEQFF
TGTGCCAGCAGTGCCCGACAGGGAATCGCCAATGAGCAGTTCTTC
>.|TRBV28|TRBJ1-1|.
CASKIGQGMYAEAFF
TGTGCCAGCAAGATCGGGCAGGGGATGTACGCTGAAGCTTTCTTT
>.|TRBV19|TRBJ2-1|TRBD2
CASSIVRTSGSNEQFF
TGTGCCAGTAGTATAGTAAGGACTAGCGGGAGCAATGAGCAGTTCTTC
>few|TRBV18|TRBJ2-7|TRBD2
CASSNPGRGSDEQYF
TGTGCCAGCTCAAACCCCGGGAGGGGGTCAGACGAGCAGTACTTC
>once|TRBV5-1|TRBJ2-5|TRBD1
CASSRTGDYQETQYF
TGCGCCAGTTCGCGGACAGGGGATTATCAGGAGACCCAGTACTTC
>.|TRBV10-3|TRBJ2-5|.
CAIRGSRAQETQYF
TGTGCCATCAGGGGGAGTCGGGCACAAGAGACCCAGTACTTC
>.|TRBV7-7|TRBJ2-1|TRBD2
CASSTRLAGDNEQFF
TGTGCTAGCAGCACCCGACTAGCGGGAGACAATGAGCAGTTCTTC
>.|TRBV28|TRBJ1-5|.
CASSTLQPNSNQPQHF
TGTGCCAGCAGTACCCTACAGCCGAATAGCAATCAGCCCCAGCATTTT
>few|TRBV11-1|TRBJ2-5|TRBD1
CASSRDREYQETQYF
TGTGCCAGCAGCCGGGACAGGGAGTACCAAGAGACCCAGTACTTC
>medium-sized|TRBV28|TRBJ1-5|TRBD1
CASRRTGGGQPQHF
TGTGCCAGCAGGAGGACAGGGGGCGGTCAGCCCCAGCATTTT
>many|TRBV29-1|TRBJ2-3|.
CSVEAGERGTDTQYF
TGCAGCGTTGAGGCTGGGGAGAGGGGCACAGATACGCAGTATTTT
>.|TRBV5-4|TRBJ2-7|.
CASRESPERGYEQYF
TGTGCCAGCAGGGAAAGTCCTGAAAGGGGCTACGAGCAGTACTTC
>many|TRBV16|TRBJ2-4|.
CASSQGGPGAKNIQYF
TGTGCCAGCAGCCAAGGAGGGCCGGGGGCCAAAAACATTCAGTACTTC
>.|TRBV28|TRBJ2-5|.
CASSLMTRKETQYF
TGTGCCAGCAGTTTAATGACTAGGAAAGAGACCCAGTACTTC
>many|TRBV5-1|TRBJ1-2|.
CASSLGDKAPSYTF
TGCGCCAGCAGCTTGGGGGACAAGGCACCCTCTTACACCTTC
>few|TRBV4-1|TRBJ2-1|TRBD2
CASSQGRTSGSRYEQFF
TGCGCCAGCAGCCAGGGTCGGACTAGCGGGAGCCGTTATGAGCAGTTCTTC
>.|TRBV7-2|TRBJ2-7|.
CASSSRGFEQYF
TGTGCCAGCAGCTCCCGGGGTTTCGAGCAGTACTTC
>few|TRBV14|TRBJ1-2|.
CASSQALYSGYTF
TGTGCCAGCAGCCAAGCTCTGTATTCTGGCTACACCTTC
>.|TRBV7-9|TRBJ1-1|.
CASSPSPGDWHTEAFF
TGTGCCAGCAGCCCGTCCCCAGGGGATTGGCACACTGAAGCTTTCTTT